The entry below describes one T cell receptor (beta chain). The clone's antigen remains unknown. Base qualities were left out, and no much larger clone turns up one base away. The record originates from a study of T cell changes during pregnancy in multiple sclerosis (dated by TCRdb to between 2018 and 2020). Looking at the study overall: The study examined how the T cell repertoire changed over the course of pregnancy in women with multiple sclerosis.

The receptor library was made with the immunoSEQ multiplex PCR assay. TCRdb obtained this table from immuneACCESS and retained in-frame rearrangements with V and J assigned. These tables miss some clones; where compared with another copy, unresolved V genes account for less than half of the shortfall, and the remainder is unexplained. The sample yields about 120,000 clones; roughly 92% were counted once. The ten biggest clones cover 6% to 7% of the sample. The CDR3, cysteine through phenylalanine, is 16 amino acids long. The DNA shown is the 48-base CDR3, in frame from base 1. The germline V gene supplies CDR1 MGHRA and CDR2 YSYEKL. From V the trimming removes 1 base and from J it removes 4 bases, while the gene matches leave 8 bases of the junction unaccounted for.

The origin of this receptor is a female donor with multiple sclerosis, enrolled in a pregnancy study. This specimen was peripheral blood, taken before pregnancy. Rearrangement joined TRBV4-1 to TRBJ1-2; TRBD1 matches 8 bases in the middle. CDR3 reads: CASSQGVDRAGYGYTF. In nucleotides, the sequence is TGCGCCAGCAGCCAAGGGGTGGACAGGGCTGGCTATGGCTACACCTTC.